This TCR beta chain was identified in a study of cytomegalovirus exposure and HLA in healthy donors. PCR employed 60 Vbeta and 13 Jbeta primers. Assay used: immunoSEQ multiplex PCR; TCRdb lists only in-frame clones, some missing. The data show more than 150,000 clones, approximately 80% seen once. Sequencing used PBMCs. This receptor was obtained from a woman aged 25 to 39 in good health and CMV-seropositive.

The CDR3 nucleotides read TGTGCCAGCAGCAGCGAGGGTTTCTATAATTCACCCCTCCACTTT. Translating it yields CASSSEGFYNSPLHF. The chain carries TRBV7-9 and TRBJ1-6; D remains unclear. Germline values: CDR1 SEHNR, CDR2 FQNEAQ (reference sequence). The CDR3 sequence is 15 residues long. Trimming left V 5 bases short and J 3 bases short, with 11 bases between.